The present entry profiles one T cell receptor (beta chain) with its context. The antigen is not known. The sample comes from a study of T cell responses to AZD1222 COVID-19 vaccine. General observations from the study: Compared with day 0, the breadth and depth of the Spike-specific TCR repertoire rose significantly after two doses of AZD1222. Unmutated regions of variants are reportedly targeted by nearly half of spike-specific TCRs. Donors in the cohort were predominantly white British and more often female, and clonal diversity was possibly underestimated.

Generated by immunoSEQ multiplex PCR, the TCRdb table keeps only in-frame clones and is missing some. The repertoire has around 130,000 clones, around 83% of them found once; the top ten carry 9% to 15%. This clonotype was obtained from an adult in good health. Sequenced material: peripheral blood, taken on day 0 of AZD1222 vaccination.

CDR3 sequence (DNA): TGTGCCAGCAGCGTTCACTGGCAGTCCGATTCACCCCTCCACTTT. Protein product: CASSVHWQSDSPLHF. The chain uses TRBV11-2 and TRBJ1-6; no firm D call. The ends were cut back, 5 bases at V and 8 bases at J, with 16 bases in the middle. Germline V gene lookup returns CDR1 SGHAT and CDR2 FQNNGV. This CDR3 is built from 15 residues.